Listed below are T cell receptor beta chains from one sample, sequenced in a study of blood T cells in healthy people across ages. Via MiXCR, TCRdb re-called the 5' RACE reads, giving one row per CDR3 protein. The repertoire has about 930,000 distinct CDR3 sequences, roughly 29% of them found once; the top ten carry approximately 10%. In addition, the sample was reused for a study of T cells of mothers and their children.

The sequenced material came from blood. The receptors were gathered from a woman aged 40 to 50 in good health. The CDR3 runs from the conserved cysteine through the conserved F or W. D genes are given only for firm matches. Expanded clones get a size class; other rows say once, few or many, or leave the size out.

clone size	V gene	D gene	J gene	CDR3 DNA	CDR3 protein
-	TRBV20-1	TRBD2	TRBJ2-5	TGCAGTGCTATGACTAGCGCGGGGAGGGAGGCCCAGTACTTC	CSAMTSAGREAQYF
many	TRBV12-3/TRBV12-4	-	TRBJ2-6	TGTGCCAGCACACAGGTTAATGCTGGGGCCAACGTCCTGACTTTC	CASTQVNAGANVLTF
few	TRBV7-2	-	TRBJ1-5	TGTGCCAGCAGCTTAGACTGGAATCAGCCCCAGCATTTT	CASSLDWNQPQHF
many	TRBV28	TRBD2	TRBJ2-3	TGTGCCAGCAGCCCACTAGCGGGGAGCACAGATACGCAGTATTTT	CASSPLAGSTDTQYF
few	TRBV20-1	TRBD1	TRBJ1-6	TGCGGTGTTCCGCGCGGACAGGGGGCTTCACCCCTCCACTTT	CGVPRGQGASPLHF
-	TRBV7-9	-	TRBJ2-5	TGTGCCAGCAGCTGGGTTTGGGAGACCCAGTACTTC	CASSWVWETQYF
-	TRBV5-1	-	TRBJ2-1	TGCGCCAGCCAGGGGGGGAATGAGCAGTTCTTC	CASQGGNEQFF
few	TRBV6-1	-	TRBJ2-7	TGTGCCAGCAAGACCGGACCCAGCTACGAGCAGTACTTC	CASKTGPSYEQYF
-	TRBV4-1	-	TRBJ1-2	TGCGCCAGCAGCCAAGATGGGGGGAAACCTTATGGCTACACCTTC	CASSQDGGKPYGYTF
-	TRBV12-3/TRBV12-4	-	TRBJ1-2	TGTGCCAGCAGTCCTCCGGGGGCTCGGGGCTACACCTTC	CASSPPGARGYTF
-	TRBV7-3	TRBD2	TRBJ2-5	TGTGCCAGCAGCTCCTACGGGGGGGCCGGGGAGACCCAGTACTTC	CASSSYGGAGETQYF